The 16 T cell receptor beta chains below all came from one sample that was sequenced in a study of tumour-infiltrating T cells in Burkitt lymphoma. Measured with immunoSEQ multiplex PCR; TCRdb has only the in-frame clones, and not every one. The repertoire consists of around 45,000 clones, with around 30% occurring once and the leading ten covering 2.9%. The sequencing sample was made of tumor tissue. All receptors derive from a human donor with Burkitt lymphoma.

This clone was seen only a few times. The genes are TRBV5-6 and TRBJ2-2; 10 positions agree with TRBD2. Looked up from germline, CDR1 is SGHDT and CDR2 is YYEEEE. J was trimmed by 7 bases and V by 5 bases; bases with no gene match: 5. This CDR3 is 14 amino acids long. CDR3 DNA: TGTGCCAGCAGAGGCGGACTAGCGGTCGGGGAGCTGTTTTTT. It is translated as CASRGGLAVGELFF.

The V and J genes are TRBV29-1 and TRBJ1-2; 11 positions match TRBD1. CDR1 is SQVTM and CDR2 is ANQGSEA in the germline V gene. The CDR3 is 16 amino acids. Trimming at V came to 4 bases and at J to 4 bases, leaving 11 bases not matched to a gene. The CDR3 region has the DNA TGCAGCGTTGCCGGGCGTTGGACAGGGGGCGTCTATGGCTACACCTTC. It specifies CSVAGRWTGGVYGYTF. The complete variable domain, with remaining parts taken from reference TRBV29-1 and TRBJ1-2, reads SAVISQKPSRDICQRGTSLTIQCQVDSQVTMMFWYRQQPGQSLTLIATANQGSEATYESGFVIDKFPISRPNLTFSTLTVSNMSPEDSSIYLCSVAGRWTGGVYGYTFGSGTRLTVV.

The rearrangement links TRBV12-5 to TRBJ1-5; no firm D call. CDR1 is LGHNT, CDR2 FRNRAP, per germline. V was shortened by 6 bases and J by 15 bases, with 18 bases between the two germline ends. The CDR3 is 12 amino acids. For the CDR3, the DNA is TGTGCTAGTGGCCTAGGACCATCGACTCTGCATTTT. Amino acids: CASGLGPSTLHF.

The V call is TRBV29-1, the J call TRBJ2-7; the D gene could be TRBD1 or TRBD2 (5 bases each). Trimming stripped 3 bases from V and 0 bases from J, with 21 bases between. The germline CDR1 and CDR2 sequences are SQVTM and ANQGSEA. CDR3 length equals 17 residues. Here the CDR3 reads CSVDGVDRGGSSYEQYF. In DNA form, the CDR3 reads TGCAGCGTTGATGGAGTAGATAGGGGTGGGAGCTCCTACGAGCAGTACTTC.

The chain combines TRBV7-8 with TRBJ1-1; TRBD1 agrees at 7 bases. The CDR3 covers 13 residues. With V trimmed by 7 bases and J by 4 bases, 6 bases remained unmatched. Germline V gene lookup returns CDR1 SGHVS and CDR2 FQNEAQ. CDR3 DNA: TGTGCCAGCATAGACAGGGATGGCACTGAAGCTTTCTTT. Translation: CASIDRDGTEAFF. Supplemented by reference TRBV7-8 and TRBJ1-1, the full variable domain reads GAGVSQSPRYKVAKRGQDVALRCDPISGHVSLFWYQQALGQGPEFLTYFQNEAQLDKSGLPSDRFFAERPEGSVSTLKIQRTQQEDSAVYLCASIDRDGTEAFFGQGTRLTVV.

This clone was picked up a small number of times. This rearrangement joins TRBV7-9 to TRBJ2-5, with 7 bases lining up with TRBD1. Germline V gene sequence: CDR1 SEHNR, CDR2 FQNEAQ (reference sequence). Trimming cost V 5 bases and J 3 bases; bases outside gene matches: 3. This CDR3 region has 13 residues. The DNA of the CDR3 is TGTGCCAGCAGCCCCGGGACAGAAGAGACCCAGTACTTC. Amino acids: CASSPGTEETQYF.

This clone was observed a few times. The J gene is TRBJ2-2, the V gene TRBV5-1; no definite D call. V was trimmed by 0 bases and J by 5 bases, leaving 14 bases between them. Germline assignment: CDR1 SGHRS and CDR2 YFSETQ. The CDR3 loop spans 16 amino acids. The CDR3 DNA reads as TGCGCCAGCAGCTTGGTCTCTCGGGTGAATACCGGGGAGCTGTTTTTT. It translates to CASSLVSRVNTGELFF.

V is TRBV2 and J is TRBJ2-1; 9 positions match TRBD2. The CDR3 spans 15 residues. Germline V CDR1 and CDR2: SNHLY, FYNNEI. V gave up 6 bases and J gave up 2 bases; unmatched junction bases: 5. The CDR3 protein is CASRNLAGPYNEQFF. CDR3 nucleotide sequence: TGTGCCAGCAGGAATCTAGCGGGGCCCTACAATGAGCAGTTCTTC.

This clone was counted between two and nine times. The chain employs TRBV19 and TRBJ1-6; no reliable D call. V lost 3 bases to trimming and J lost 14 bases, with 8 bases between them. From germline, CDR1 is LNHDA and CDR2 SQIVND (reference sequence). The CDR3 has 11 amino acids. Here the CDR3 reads CASSMGKALHF. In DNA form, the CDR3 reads TGTGCCAGTAGTATGGGGAAGGCCCTCCACTTT.

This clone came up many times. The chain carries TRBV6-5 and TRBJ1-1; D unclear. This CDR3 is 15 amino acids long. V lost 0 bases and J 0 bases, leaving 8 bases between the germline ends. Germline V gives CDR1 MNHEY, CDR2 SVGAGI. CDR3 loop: CASSYSYRLNTEAFF. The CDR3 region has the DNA TGTGCCAGCAGTTACTCCTACAGATTGAACACTGAAGCTTTCTTT.

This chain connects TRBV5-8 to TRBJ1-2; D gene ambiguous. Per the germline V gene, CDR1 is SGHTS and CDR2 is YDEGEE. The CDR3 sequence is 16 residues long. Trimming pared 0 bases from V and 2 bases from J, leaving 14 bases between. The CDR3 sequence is CASSLDSWGLNYGYTF. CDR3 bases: TGTGCCAGCAGCTTGGACAGTTGGGGTCTGAACTATGGCTACACCTTC. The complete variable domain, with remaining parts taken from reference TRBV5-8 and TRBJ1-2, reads EAGVTQSPTHLIKTRGQQATLRCSPISGHTSVYWYQQALGLGLQFLLWYDEGEERNRGNFPPRFSGRQFPNYSSELNVNALELEDSALYLCASSLDSWGLNYGYTFGSGTRLTVV.

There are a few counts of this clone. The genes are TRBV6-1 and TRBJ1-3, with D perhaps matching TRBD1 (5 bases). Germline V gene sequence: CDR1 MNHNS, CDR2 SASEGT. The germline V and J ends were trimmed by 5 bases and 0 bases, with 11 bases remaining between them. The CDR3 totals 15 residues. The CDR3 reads CASSIRESSGNTIYF. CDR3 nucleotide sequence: TGTGCCAGCAGTATCAGGGAATCCTCTGGAAACACCATATATTTT.

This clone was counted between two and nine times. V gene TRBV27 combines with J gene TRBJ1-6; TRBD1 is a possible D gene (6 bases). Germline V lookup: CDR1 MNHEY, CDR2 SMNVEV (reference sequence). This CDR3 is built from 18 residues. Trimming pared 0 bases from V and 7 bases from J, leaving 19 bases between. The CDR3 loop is CASSLSRGSGTGNSPLHF. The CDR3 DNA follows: TGTGCCAGCAGTTTATCTAGGGGGTCGGGGACGGGGAATTCACCCCTCCACTTT.

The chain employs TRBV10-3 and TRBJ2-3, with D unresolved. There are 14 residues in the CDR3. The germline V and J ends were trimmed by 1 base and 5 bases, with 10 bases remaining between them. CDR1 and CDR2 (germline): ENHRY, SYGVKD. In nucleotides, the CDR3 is TGTGCCATCAGTGAGTGGAGTGCTATAGATACGCAGTATTTT. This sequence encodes CAISEWSAIDTQYF.

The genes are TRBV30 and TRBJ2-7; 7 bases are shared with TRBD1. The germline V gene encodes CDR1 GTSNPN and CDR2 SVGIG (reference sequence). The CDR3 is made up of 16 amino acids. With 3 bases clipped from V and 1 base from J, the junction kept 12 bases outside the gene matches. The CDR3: CAWRDRQGKGSYEQYF. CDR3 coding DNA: TGTGCCTGGAGGGACCGACAGGGAAAGGGGTCCTACGAGCAGTACTTC.

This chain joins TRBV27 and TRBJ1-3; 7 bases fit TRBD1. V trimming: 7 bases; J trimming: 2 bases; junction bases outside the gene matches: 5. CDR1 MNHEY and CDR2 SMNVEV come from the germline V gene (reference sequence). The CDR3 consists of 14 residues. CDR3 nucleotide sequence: TGTGCCAGCAAACGAACAGGGGCTGGAAACACCATATATTTT. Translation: CASKRTGAGNTIYF.